Below are 8 T cell receptor beta chains sequenced from a single sample in a study of T-cell memory formation after mild COVID-19. Each CDR3 protein gets one entry after TCRdb re-called the 5' RACE reads with MiXCR. Seen here are approximately 340,000 distinct CDR3 sequences, 13% observed once, and the top ten hold about 20%. Sequencing was performed on PBMCs or a T cell subset sorted from them (not recorded which). The receptors come from a young man who had mild COVID-19 (a few samples of this study predate the infection). Cell type and time point are not known.

This clonotype has just a few counts. The J gene is TRBJ2-2, the V gene TRBV23-1; D is unresolved. TRBV23-1 is given ORF status, its function remaining uncertain. The V gene lost 4 bases and the J gene lost 5 bases, with 14 bases spanning the gap. This CDR3 has 15 amino acids. The CDR3 region has the DNA TGCGCCAGCAGTCGGACCGATTTTGGGACCGGGGAGCTGTTTTTT. As protein: CASSRTDFGTGELFF.

The chain employs TRBV29-1 and TRBJ2-2; the D is unclear. V was clipped by 7 bases and J by 7 bases, with 10 bases between them. The CDR3 loop spans 11 amino acids. The germline gives CDR1 SQVTM, CDR2 ANQGSEA. For the CDR3, the DNA is TGCAGCGCCCCCCGAAGCGGGGAGCTGTTTTTT. Translated, it gives CSAPRSGELFF.

The rearrangement links TRBV5-5 to TRBJ2-7; D is uncertain. CDR1 SGHKS and CDR2 YYEKEE come from the germline V gene (reference sequence). V lost 4 bases to trimming and J lost 2 bases, with 10 bases between them. The length of the CDR3 is 13 residues. The CDR3 sequence: CASSIHVTYEQYF. CDR3 sequence (DNA): TGTGCCAGCAGCATACACGTGACCTACGAGCAGTACTTC.

The rearrangement uses TRBV12-3 or TRBV12-4 and TRBJ1-1; D uncertain. Trimming shortened V by 3 bases and J by 2 bases, and 10 bases separated the two germline ends. CDR3 size: 14 residues. CDR3 coding DNA: TGTGCCAGCAGTTTCGAACAAGATAACACTGAAGCTTTCTTT. Its translation: CASSFEQDNTEAFF.

The V call is TRBV12-3 or TRBV12-4, the J call TRBJ2-7; no clear D gene. CDR3 size: 13 residues. V gave up 2 bases and J gave up 2 bases, with 7 bases separating them. CDR3 bases: TGTGCCAGCAGTTTAACAGCAACCTACGAGCAGTACTTC. Translation gives CASSLTATYEQYF.

The rearrangement links TRBV11-2 to TRBJ2-4; D not resolved. Trimming left V 3 bases short and J 1 base short, with 10 bases between. This CDR3 has 15 residues. Looked up from germline, CDR1 is SGHAT and CDR2 is FQNNGV. The CDR3: CASSFLWGAKNIQYF. CDR3 DNA sequence: TGTGCCAGCAGCTTTCTGTGGGGTGCCAAAAACATTCAGTACTTC.

The chain joins TRBV3-1 to TRBJ2-7; D is possibly TRBD1 or TRBD2 (5 bases each). The V and J ends lost 4 bases and 9 bases respectively, with 16 bases between them. Looked up from germline, CDR1 is LGHDT and CDR2 is YNNKEL (reference sequence). This CDR3 spans 13 amino acids. CDR3 coding DNA: TGTGCCAGCAGCCCGTCTGGGCCGGGACCGCAGTACTTC. This translates into CASSPSGPGPQYF.

The chain combines TRBV5-1 with TRBJ1-4; no clear D. Germline CDR1 is SGHRS and CDR2 is YFSETQ. The CDR3 sequence is 16 residues long. V shed 4 bases and J shed 5 bases, with 18 bases lying between them. This CDR3 reads CASSVGRSSANEKLFF. CDR3 bases: TGCGCCAGCAGCGTCGGCAGGAGCTCGGCGAATGAAAAACTGTTTTTT.